A single sample is the source of the 20 T cell receptor beta chains below, sequenced in a study of CD8+ T cells in alopecia areata. RNA was extracted and reverse transcribed into cDNA as the sequencing template. The method was immunoSEQ multiplex PCR; TCRdb's version includes in-frame clones alone and lacks a portion of them. The repertoire holds 180,000 or so clones, with about 72% as singletons. This specimen consisted of CD8+ T cells sorted from blood, obtained at week 0. Receptors were obtained from a human donor with alopecia areata.

The J gene is TRBJ2-1, the V gene TRBV27, with D unclear. This CDR3 spans 13 amino acids. The V and J ends lost 6 bases and 3 bases respectively, with 9 bases between them. In germline, CDR1 is MNHEY, CDR2 SMNVEV (reference sequence). The CDR3 nucleotides are TGTGCCAGCAGCGGCCTGGTCTACAATGAGCAGTTCTTC. Amino acid sequence: CASSGLVYNEQFF.

V and J are TRBV9 and TRBJ1-2; unclear D gene. V dropped 4 bases and J dropped 1 base, with 8 bases sitting between them. CDR3 length equals 13 residues. CDR1 is SGDLS, CDR2 YYNGEE, per germline. CDR3 sequence reads: CASSPQSNYGYTF. CDR3 nucleotide sequence: TGTGCCAGCAGCCCACAGAGTAACTATGGCTACACCTTC.

The chain employs TRBV4-1 and TRBJ2-1, with D tentatively TRBD2 (6 bases). Germline V gene data show CDR1 as MGHRA and CDR2 as YSYEKL. The CDR3 is 13 residues long. V gave up 7 bases and J gave up 3 bases, with 10 bases separating them. CDR3 DNA: TGCGCCAGCAACGGGGGAAACTACAATGAGCAGTTCTTC. Its translation: CASNGGNYNEQFF.

The chain has TRBV5-1 and TRBJ2-3, with 7 nucleotides matching TRBD1. Germline assignment: CDR1 SGHRS and CDR2 YFSETQ. The ends lost 3 bases at V and 0 bases at J; junction bases unmatched: 7. This CDR3 spans 16 amino acids. The CDR3 DNA reads as TGCGCCAGCAGCTCCTCCGGGACAGTGAGCACAGATACGCAGTATTTT. It specifies CASSSSGTVSTDTQYF. Based on the CDR3 plus reference TRBV5-1 and TRBJ2-3, the full variable domain is KAGVTQTPRYLIKTRGQQVTLSCSPISGHRSVSWYQQTPGQGLQFLFEYFSETQRNKGNFPGRFSGRQFSNSRSEMNVSTLELGDSALYLCASSSSGTVSTDTQYFGPGTRLTVL.

The table lists this clone with a few counts. This chain connects TRBV2 to TRBJ2-7, with 9 bases fitting TRBD2. The CDR3 runs 14 residues. With V trimmed by 7 bases and J by 7 bases, 11 bases remained unmatched. Germline CDR1 reads SNHLY; CDR2 reads FYNNEI. CDR3 DNA sequence: TGTGCCAGCACTAGCGGGGTCACTTGGGGTGAGCAGTACTTC. Translated: CASTSGVTWGEQYF.

This chain uses TRBV29-1 with TRBJ2-7, with 10 bases lining up with TRBD1. The CDR3 extends over 14 amino acids. The ends lost 7 bases at V and 4 bases at J; junction bases unmatched: 10. From germline, CDR1 is SQVTM and CDR2 ANQGSEA. CDR3 in DNA: TGCAGCGCCGCGGGGGACAGGGGTCTGTACGAGCAGTACTTC. Translated, it gives CSAAGDRGLYEQYF.

V gene TRBV27 combines with J gene TRBJ2-5; D is unclear. CDR3 length: 11 amino acids. Trimming removed 3 bases at V and 5 bases at J, with 4 bases between. Germline V gene sequence: CDR1 MNHEY, CDR2 SMNVEV (reference sequence). CDR3 in DNA: TGTGCCAGCAGTTTCGCGGAGACCCAGTACTTC. Its protein product is CASSFAETQYF.

The rearrangement joins TRBV2 to TRBJ2-2; 9 bases agree with TRBD2. The CDR3 has 16 amino acids. Trimming removed 5 bases from V and 5 bases from J; junction bases left unmatched: 9. Germline V gives CDR1 SNHLY, CDR2 FYNNEI. The CDR3 spells CASSPSGEALTGELFF. In nucleotides, the CDR3 is TGTGCCAGCAGTCCTAGCGGGGAAGCTTTGACCGGGGAGCTGTTTTTT.

The chain links TRBV10-2 to TRBJ2-5; D ambiguous. Germline CDR1 is WSHSY and CDR2 is SAAADI. Trimming left V 3 bases short and J 1 base short, with 6 bases between. This CDR3 contains 13 residues. The CDR3 spells CASSDNSQETQYF. DNA of the CDR3: TGCGCCAGCAGTGATAACAGCCAAGAGACCCAGTACTTC.

This chain links TRBV2 with TRBJ2-3; 10 nucleotides agree with TRBD1. With V trimmed by 0 bases and J by 5 bases, 14 bases remained unmatched. The germline CDR1 and CDR2 sequences are SNHLY and FYNNEI. The CDR3 contains 19 residues. CDR3 sequence reads: CASSEARIPGTGEGDTQYF. The DNA of the CDR3 is TGTGCCAGCAGTGAAGCGCGAATACCGGGGACAGGGGAGGGAGATACGCAGTATTTT.

The chain couples TRBV7-9 to TRBJ2-7, with TRBD2 matching 11 bases. This CDR3 has 16 residues. V was clipped by 5 bases and J by 1 base; unmatched bases: 7. Germline V lookup: CDR1 SEHNR, CDR2 FQNEAQ (reference sequence). The CDR3 nucleotides read TGTGCCAGCAGCCCCAAGGGGACTAGCGGATCCTACGAGCAGTACTTC. Its translation: CASSPKGTSGSYEQYF.

The chain carries TRBV5-4 and TRBJ2-5; either TRBD1 or TRBD2 may supply D (5 bases each). Deletions cut 6 bases from V and 4 bases from J, with 13 bases between. The CDR3 is made up of 13 amino acids. Germline V gives CDR1 SGHNT, CDR2 YYREEE (reference sequence). CDR3 sequence: CASIGEGPETQYF. In DNA form, the CDR3 reads TGTGCCAGCATTGGCGAGGGGCCAGAGACCCAGTACTTC.

This chain connects TRBV2 to TRBJ2-3; the D gene is possibly TRBD2 (5 bases). The CDR3 is made up of 16 amino acids. V shed 4 bases and J shed 2 bases, with 16 bases lying between them. Germline V lookup: CDR1 SNHLY, CDR2 FYNNEI. The CDR3 nucleotides read TGTGCCAGCAGTGGACGCTGGAGGCCCTACACAGATACGCAGTATTTT. It codes for CASSGRWRPYTDTQYF.

The genes are TRBV5-8 and TRBJ2-5; TRBD2 might be the D (5 bases). CDR1 and CDR2 from the germline V gene are SGHTS and YDEGEE. V lost 1 base, J lost 5 bases, and 12 bases lay in between. The CDR3 spans 14 residues. CDR3 nucleotide sequence: TGTGCCAGCAGCTTGTATGGTTCGGGGGAGACCCAGTACTTC. This translates into CASSLYGSGETQYF. Drawing the rest from reference TRBV5-8 and TRBJ2-5, the complete variable domain is EAGVTQSPTHLIKTRGQQATLRCSPISGHTSVYWYQQALGLGLQFLLWYDEGEERNRGNFPPRFSGRQFPNYSSELNVNALELEDSALYLCASSLYGSGETQYFGPGTRLLVL.

V and J are TRBV13 and TRBJ2-7, with TRBD2 identical over 9 bases. Germline CDR1 reads PRHDT; CDR2 reads FYEKMQ (reference sequence). The V segment lost 5 bases and the J segment 5 bases; nucleotides outside the gene matches: 10. The CDR3 contains 15 residues. CDR3 sequence: CASSARTSEKDEQYF. CDR3 coding DNA: TGTGCCAGCAGCGCTAGGACTAGCGAAAAGGACGAGCAGTACTTC.

This sequence joins TRBV6-5 and TRBJ1-5; D remains ambiguous. The germline V gene has CDR1 MNHEY and CDR2 SVGAGI. Trimming pared 6 bases from V and 4 bases from J, leaving 13 bases between. This CDR3 is built from 14 residues. Here the CDR3 DNA reads TGTGCCAGCAGCCCTATCCACAGTAATCAGCCCCAGCATTTT. Translation gives CASSPIHSNQPQHF.

The rearrangement links TRBV13 to TRBJ2-7, with D perhaps matching TRBD1 (6 bases). V was clipped by 5 bases and J by 5 bases, with 25 bases between them. Germline V gives CDR1 PRHDT, CDR2 FYEKMQ (reference sequence). There are 17 residues in the CDR3. CDR3 sequence (DNA): TGTGCCAGCAGCGGCGCTGAGTCCGGGACAACGGGACACGAGCAGTACTTC. It yields the protein CASSGAESGTTGHEQYF.

The chain joins TRBV7-2 to TRBJ2-5, with a tentative D call TRBD1 (5 bases). V was pared by 4 bases and J by 1 base, with 16 bases between. Germline values: CDR1 SGHTA, CDR2 FQGNSA. The CDR3 is made up of 16 amino acids. The CDR3 spells CASSSVSQGGQETQYF. The CDR3 DNA sequence: TGTGCCAGCAGCTCAGTGTCGCAGGGTGGCCAAGAGACCCAGTACTTC.

CDR3 in DNA: TGCGCCAGCAGCTTGGGGGGAACCAATCAGCCCCAGCATTTT. It is translated as CASSLGGTNQPQHF. J is TRBJ1-5 and V is TRBV5-1; D is ambiguous. The CDR3 runs to 14 residues. V shed 0 bases and J shed 3 bases, with 7 bases lying between them. Germline V CDR1 and CDR2: SGHRS, YFSETQ.

V and J are TRBV5-1 and TRBJ2-1, with TRBD2 matching over 7 bases. Germline CDR1 SGHRS, CDR2 YFSETQ. This CDR3 is 14 amino acids long. V lost 7 bases and J lost 2; bases outside the gene matches: 6. The CDR3 bases are TGCGCCAGCTATCGCGGGGGTACCTACAATGAGCAGTTCTTC. Residues: CASYRGGTYNEQFF. Using reference TRBV5-1 and TRBJ2-1 for the parts outside the CDR3, the full variable domain is KAGVTQTPRYLIKTRGQQVTLSCSPISGHRSVSWYQQTPGQGLQFLFEYFSETQRNKGNFPGRFSGRQFSNSRSEMNVSTLELGDSALYLCASYRGGTYNEQFFGPGTRLTVL.